The next 14 T cell receptor beta chains were all read from a single sample in a study of radiotherapy plus CTLA-4 blockade in lung cancer (dated by TCRdb to the late 2010s). Receptor libraries were prepared by the immunoSEQ multiplex PCR assay. TCRdb retrieved this table from immuneACCESS and kept in-frame rearrangements only. Not all clones are present; in checked studies, unresolved V genes account for under half, and no reason is known for the remainder. Present in this sample are more than 50,000 clones, 65% to 85% of which were seen just once. 2.5% to 3.5% of the sample belongs to the ten largest clones. The sample consisted of peripheral blood, taken from a patient treated with radiotherapy plus ipilimumab. The receptors originated from a human donor with non-small cell lung cancer who had a complete response to radiotherapy plus ipilimumab.

The chain is built from TRBV30 and TRBJ1-3; the D is unclear. The germline gives CDR1 GTSNPN, CDR2 SVGIG (reference sequence). The CDR3 sequence is 11 residues long. Trimming left V 5 bases short and J 5 bases short, with 7 bases between. The CDR3 sequence: CAWSSRNTIYF. The CDR3 bases are TGTGCCTGGTCTTCCCGAAACACCATATATTTT.

This chain uses TRBV6-6 with TRBJ1-1; D may be TRBD1 (6 bases). Trimming removed 4 bases from V and 2 bases from J, with 11 bases in between. The CDR3 sequence is 14 residues long. From germline, CDR1 is MNHNY and CDR2 SVGAGI (reference sequence). The CDR3 loop reads CASSLYRDNTEAFF. The CDR3 nucleotides are TGTGCCAGCAGTTTGTACAGGGATAACACTGAAGCTTTCTTT.

This clone was counted once. The V call is TRBV5-4, the J call TRBJ2-3; D ambiguous. CDR1 is SGHNT, CDR2 YYREEE, per germline (reference sequence). The CDR3 is made up of 15 amino acids. The germline V and J ends were trimmed by 4 bases and 2 bases, with 14 bases remaining between them. The CDR3 nucleotides are TGTGCCAGCAGCCGACTCCTACCCAACACAGATACGCAGTATTTT. As protein: CASSRLLPNTDTQYF.

The CDR3 region has the DNA TGTGCTTCCAAGCAGGGAGGGCGACTCTACGAGCAGTACTTC. Amino acids: CASKQGGRLYEQYF. The J gene is TRBJ2-7, the V gene TRBV12-5; 7 positions match TRBD2. The CDR3 loop spans 14 amino acids. Germline CDR1 LGHNT, CDR2 FRNRAP. V gave up 11 bases and J gave up 3 bases; unmatched junction bases: 13. The full variable domain, its missing parts supplied by reference TRBV12-5 and TRBJ2-7, is DARVTQTPRHKVTEMGQEVTMRCQPILGHNTVFWYRQTMMQGLELLAYFRNRAPLDDSGMPKDRFSAEMPDATLATLKIQPSEPRDSAVYFCASKQGGRLYEQYFGPGTRLTVT.

A note on this clone: Relative to the germline gene, one junction end is altered; a read error may explain this. This rearrangement joins TRBV18 to TRBJ2-7; 8 nucleotides match TRBD1. The germline CDR1 and CDR2 sequences are KGHSH and LQKENI. The CDR3 covers 17 residues. The CDR3 loop is CTSSPGFVDRVIYEQYF. In DNA form, the CDR3 reads TGTACCAGCTCACCAGGGTTCGTGGACAGGGTCATCTACGAGCAGTACTTC. The full variable domain, with the rest looked up from reference TRBV18 and TRBJ2-7, is NAGVMQNPRHLVRRRGQEARLRCSPMKGHSHVYWYRQLPEEGLKFMVYLQKENIIDESGMPKERFSAEFPKEGPSILRIQQVVRGDSAAYFCTSSPGFVDRVIYEQYFGPGTRLTVT.

This clone showed up just a few times. The chain carries TRBV6-5 and TRBJ2-7, with 7 bases identical to TRBD1. Germline CDR1 MNHEY, CDR2 SVGAGI. Trimming cost V 6 bases and J 0 bases; bases outside gene matches: 5. This CDR3 spans 14 amino acids. For the CDR3, the DNA is TGTGCCAGCAGAAGGGACAGCTTCTCCTACGAGCAGTACTTC. Translated, it gives CASRRDSFSYEQYF.

The genes are TRBV6-5 and TRBJ2-3; perhaps TRBD1 as D (5 bases). The CDR3 spans 13 residues. Trimming removed 10 bases at V and 6 bases at J, with 17 bases between. Germline lookup yields CDR1 MNHEY and CDR2 SVGAGI. The CDR3 here is CATKGQGRDTQYF. CDR3 sequence (DNA): TGTGCCACCAAGGGCCAGGGTAGGGATACGCAGTATTTT.

The chain employs TRBV19 and TRBJ1-1, with D maybe TRBD1 (6 bases). The germline V gene encodes CDR1 LNHDA and CDR2 SQIVND (reference sequence). The CDR3 consists of 15 residues. Trimming cost V 7 bases and J 1 base, with 16 bases left between them. CDR3 in DNA: TGTGCCAGTATTCTACGGACAGCGGAGAACACTGAAGCTTTCTTT. The encoded protein is CASILRTAENTEAFF. Together with reference TRBV19 and TRBJ1-1, the CDR3 gives the full variable domain: DGGITQSPKYLFRKEGQNVTLSCEQNLNHDAMYWYRQDPGQGLRLIYYSQIVNDFQKGDIAEGYSVSREKKESFPLTVTSAQKNPTAFYLCASILRTAENTEAFFGQGTRLTVV.

Worth noting for this clone: This sample includes further DNA sequences coding for the same CDR3. The V and J genes are TRBV18 and TRBJ2-5; 10 bases map to TRBD2. The CDR3 runs to 14 residues. The V gene end was trimmed by 6 bases and the J gene end by 2 bases; junction bases not matched to a gene: 3. The germline CDR1 and CDR2 sequences are KGHSH and LQKENI. For the CDR3, the DNA is TGTGCCAGCTCCCGGACTAGCGGTCAAGAGACCCAGTACTTC. Amino acids: CASSRTSGQETQYF.

CDR3 in DNA: TGTGCCAGCAGCTCTAAGCGGGGGACTATAGGCTTCTACGAGCAGTACTTC. As protein: CASSSKRGTIGFYEQYF. The gene calls are TRBV5-6 and TRBJ2-5, with TRBD2 matching 8 bases. Near its end, the DNA agrees better with TRBJ2-7, so the J call may be wrong. The CDR3 is 17 amino acids. Germline lookup yields CDR1 SGHDT and CDR2 YYEEEE.

The J gene is TRBJ2-7, the V gene TRBV28, with a possible D match to TRBD2 (6 bases). The V end was cut by 3 bases, the J end by 2 bases, with 14 bases between. Germline CDR1 and CDR2: MDHEN and SYDVKM. The CDR3 is made up of 15 amino acids. For the CDR3, the DNA is TGTGCCAGCAGTTTGGTCCAGGCGGGAACCTACGAGCAGTACTTC. Protein: CASSLVQAGTYEQYF.

CDR3 sequence reads: CASSLLGATSFYGYTF. The CDR3 DNA is TGTGCCAGCAGCTTATTAGGGGCGACCAGCTTCTATGGCTACACCTTC. This chain links TRBV7-9 with TRBJ1-2, with D tentatively TRBD1 (5 bases). The CDR3 spans 16 residues. Germline loops: CDR1 SEHNR, CDR2 FQNEAQ (reference sequence). Trimming left V 2 bases short and J 4 bases short, with 17 bases between.

J is TRBJ2-7 and V is TRBV5-1; no clear D. V was cut by 4 bases and J by 1 base, with 9 bases left in between. The length of the CDR3 is 13 residues. The germline V gene encodes CDR1 SGHRS and CDR2 YFSETQ. CDR3 in DNA: TGCGCCAGCAGCCCACAGCCTTCCTACGAGCAGTACTTC. Protein sequence: CASSPQPSYEQYF.

CDR3 residues: CASSPGTGWLSAGANVLTF. The CDR3 DNA sequence: TGTGCCAGCAGTCCTGGGACAGGGTGGTTATCGGCTGGGGCCAACGTCCTGACTTTC. This chain links TRBV27 with TRBJ2-6, with 9 bases matching TRBD1. V was clipped by 5 bases and J by 2 bases; unmatched bases: 13. CDR1 is MNHEY and CDR2 is SMNVEV in the germline V gene (reference sequence). The CDR3 contains 19 residues.